This T cell receptor beta chain emerged from a study of shared clonotypes between healthy human individuals. Across the whole study: Aged 18 to 49, the donors were a couple of women and a few men.

Donors, without exception, were Caucasian adults residing in Nashville, Tennessee. Genomic DNA, for the unsorted samples, came from about 90 million PBMCs. Profiled with immunoSEQ multiplex PCR; TCRdb holds only in-frame clones, not every one. The sample carries hundreds of thousands of clones, roughly three quarters recorded once. Study outcomes and limitations: Donor scarcity curtailed the genetic and exposure-history diversity represented herein.

Points on this clone: Its target is unknown.

This TCR derives from a woman between 40 and 50 years old in good health. Some clones in this sample may be carry-over from other donors' samples. Sequencing input: PBMCs.

The CDR3 DNA follows: TGTGCCAGCAGTTACTCGTCGAACGAGCAGTACTTC. This sequence encodes CASSYSSNEQYF. J is TRBJ2-7 and V is TRBV6-6; D gene unclear. The V end was cut by 0 bases, the J end by 5 bases, with 5 bases between. CDR1 is MNHNY and CDR2 is SVGAGI in the germline V gene (reference sequence). The CDR3 extends over 12 amino acids.